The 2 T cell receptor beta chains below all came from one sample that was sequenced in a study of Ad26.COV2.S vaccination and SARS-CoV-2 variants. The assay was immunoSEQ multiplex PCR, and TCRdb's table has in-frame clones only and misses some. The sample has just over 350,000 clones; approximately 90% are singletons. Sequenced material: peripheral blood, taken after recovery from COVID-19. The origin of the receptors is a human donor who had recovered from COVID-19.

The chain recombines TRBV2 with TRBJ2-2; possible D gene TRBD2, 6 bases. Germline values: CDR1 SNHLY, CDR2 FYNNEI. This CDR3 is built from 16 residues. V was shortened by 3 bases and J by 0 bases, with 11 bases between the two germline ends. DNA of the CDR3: TGTGCCAGCAGTGACGGCGGGGCACCGAACACCGGGGAGCTGTTTTTT. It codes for CASSDGGAPNTGELFF. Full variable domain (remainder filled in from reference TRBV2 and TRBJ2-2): EPEVTQTPSHQVTQMGQEVILRCVPISNHLYFYWYRQILGQKVEFLVSFYNNEISEKSEIFDDQFSVERPDGSNFTLKIRSTKLEDSAMYFCASSDGGAPNTGELFFGEGSRLTVL.

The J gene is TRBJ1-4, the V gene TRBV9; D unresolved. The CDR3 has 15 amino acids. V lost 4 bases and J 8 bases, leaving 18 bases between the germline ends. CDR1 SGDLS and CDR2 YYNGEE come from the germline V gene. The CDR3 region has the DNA TGTGCCAGCAGCTCAGGCCCGGGGTCTGGGGAAAAACTGTTTTTT. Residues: CASSSGPGSGEKLFF.